This T cell receptor (beta chain) is drawn from a study of vaccination effects on CD4 cells after COVID-19. At the level of the study: Both of the two convalescent patients gave a sample, one 16 days and one a week before vaccination.

Around day 10 of culture, CD4+ T cells were separated out. By PCR, the person was confirmed to have had SARS-CoV-2 infection between March and December 2020. CDR3 size: 15 residues. CDR1 and CDR2 from the germline V gene are SGHNT and YYREEE (reference sequence). V lost 5 bases, J lost 0 bases, and 14 bases lay in between. In the case of this clone: Its antigen is currently unknown.

The assay was immunoSEQ multiplex PCR, and TCRdb's table has in-frame clones only and misses some. The data show 40,000 to 55,000 clones, 70% to 75% seen once. The receptor was derived from a human donor who had a prior SARS-CoV-2 infection. The rearrangement uses TRBV5-4 and TRBJ1-1; D remains ambiguous. The specimen was CD4+ T cells from PBMCs cultured without peptide, collected before COVID-19 vaccination. DNA for the CDR3: TGTGCCAGCAGGGGCGGGGTACGCATGAACACTGAAGCTTTCTTT. Its translation: CASRGGVRMNTEAFF.